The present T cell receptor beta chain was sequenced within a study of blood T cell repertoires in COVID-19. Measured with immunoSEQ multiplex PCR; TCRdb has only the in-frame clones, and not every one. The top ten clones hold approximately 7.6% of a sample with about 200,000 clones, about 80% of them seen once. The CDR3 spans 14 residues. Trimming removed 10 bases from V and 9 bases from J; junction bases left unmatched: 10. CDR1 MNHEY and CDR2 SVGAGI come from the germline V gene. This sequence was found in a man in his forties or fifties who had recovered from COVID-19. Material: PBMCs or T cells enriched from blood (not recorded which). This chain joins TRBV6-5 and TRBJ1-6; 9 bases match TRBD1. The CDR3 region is CATHRDRESSPLHF. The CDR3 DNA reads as TGTGCCACTCACCGGGACAGGGAGAGTTCACCCCTCCACTTT.